This T cell receptor beta chain was observed in a study of T-cell memory formation after mild COVID-19 (dated by TCRdb to the early 2020s). The study in broad terms: TCR sequence clusters from the two donors were largely donor specific. T-cell clones expanding and contracting after mild COVID-19 in two donors were tracked by longitudinal TCRalpha and TCRbeta repertoire sequencing. Two young, previously healthy adult volunteers, one female and one male, were included in the cohort.

Ficoll-Paque density gradient centrifugation was the method used to isolate PBMCs. What the study reported, not specific to this receptor: The study covered only a couple of mild cases, and larger cohorts including severe cases with pre-infection samples were considered necessary. Clones that contracted from day 15 to 85 showed balanced CD4/CD8 phenotypes, whereas a second wave of clones that expanded from day 15 to 37 leaned towards CD4+. The second-wave clones that peaked on day 37 were not confirmed to be SARS-CoV-2 specific. Some responding clones were detected in pre-infection memory, suggesting pre-existing cross-reactive memory T cells joined the SARS-CoV-2 response. Contracting CD4+ clones were found mainly in CM and EM memory subsets, while CD8+ clones were enriched in EMRA.

The sample was run on an Illumina NovaSeq 6000. cDNA libraries for TCRalpha and TCRbeta were prepared by 5'RACE using constant-segment primers, with sample barcodes and unique molecular identifiers added. RNA was extracted from every sample with Trizol reagent. Library amplification was performed in two PCR steps, and a second sample barcode and Illumina TruSeq adapters were introduced in the second step. Sequencing of libraries was performed on an Illumina NovaSeq with 2 x 150 bp paired-end reads. Turning to the authors' computational methods: Demultiplexing of reads and collapsing into UMI-guided consensus sequences were performed with migec v1.2.7. Using mixcr v2.1.11, UMI consensuses were aligned to TRA and TRB V and J templates and then assembled into clonotypes. A clonotype was counted as expanded or contracted only when both edgeR and NoisET called the clonotype significant, with the noise models trained on biological replicates. edgeR calls used a false discovery rate-adjusted p below 0.01 and a log2 fold-change threshold of 1. As an exploratory analysis of dynamics, PCA with hierarchical clustering was applied to max-normalized trajectories of the 1000 most abundant clonotypes. The CD4 or CD8 phenotype of responding clones was assigned using the separately sequenced CD4+ and CD8+ repertoires. TCRdb itself trimmed the public reads at Q25 with fastp, ran MiXCR and retained productive beta chains. Records with the same CDR3 protein are collapsed into one entry carrying the most frequent genes and DNA. The V and J calls here are based on TCRdb, not the publication. This sample gives 560,000 or so distinct CDR3 sequences in total; 17% of them show up just once. The ten largest account for around 7.8% of the sample.

There are many counts of this clonotype. It has no known antigen specificity. Per-base qualities were not stored, and no clone one base away is much larger. The sample taken for sequencing was PBMCs or a T cell subset sorted from them (not recorded which). The TCR was taken from an adult woman who had mild COVID-19 (a few samples of this study predate the infection). The sample titles of this study are shuffled in the database, so cell type and time point are left out; the donor was told from shared clones.

The CDR3 protein is CSARRLSGTVNTEAFF. Read as DNA, the sequence is TGCAGTGCTAGAAGACTTTCGGGGACCGTGAACACTGAAGCTTTCTTT. The sequence is built from TRBV20-1 and TRBJ1-1; the D region possibly corresponds to TRBD1 (5 bases align). Deletion took 2 bases off V and 0 bases off J, with a span of 16 bases between the germline ends. CDR1 is given as DFQATT and CDR2 as SNEGSKA, both from the germline V gene (reference sequence). The CDR3, cysteine through phenylalanine, is 16 amino acids long. The only DNA kept is the CDR3, 48 bases in frame from the first base.